The TCR beta chain described here comes from a study of shared clonotypes between healthy human individuals. Whole-study results and caveats: Shared clonotypes across all four donors exceeded non-shared ones in generation probability. Measured sharing among donors was expected to vary with sequencing depth.

About this clone: No antigen is known for it.

The donors were all Caucasian adults (living in Nashville, Tennessee). As handled by the study authors: Junction-only sequences without quality scores came from ImmunoSEQ, so filtering differed. Sequencing used immunoSEQ multiplex PCR; TCRdb keeps in-frame clones, though not all of them. D and trimming come from the DNA, and the V and J calls and clone size come from that table. Here the sample spans some 300,000 clones, roughly 80% being singletons. The CDR3 loop spans 17 amino acids. Germline trimming cut 3 bases from V and 9 bases from J; bases unmatched to any gene: 16. From germline, CDR1 is KGHSH and CDR2 LQKENI.

This receptor was taken from a man aged 25-45 years in good health. Sequenced material: memory CD4+ T cells sorted from blood. Subset defined: CD45RA-negative fraction. The chain has TRBV18 and TRBJ2-1, with 8 nucleotides matching TRBD2. Written as DNA, the CDR3 is TGTGCCAGCTCACCGGTGGACGGGGCAGCGGGAGTGCTTGAGCAGTTCTTC. It encodes CASSPVDGAAGVLEQFF.